This TCR beta chain was identified in a study of T cells and Merkel cell carcinoma outcomes. Overall study results and limits: Repertoire plus T-cell density reportedly predicted Merkel cell carcinoma outcomes.

This CDR3 comprises 14 residues. V lost 5 bases and J 7 bases, leaving 13 bases between the germline ends. Germline assignment: CDR1 SGHRS and CDR2 YFSETQ. Sequenced by immunoSEQ multiplex PCR; TCRdb stores in-frame clones only, minus some. The table records some 2,000 clones, around 73% of them present only once. In the case of this clone: Its cognate antigen is unknown.

This TCR was recovered from a human donor with Merkel cell carcinoma. Sequencing was carried out using tumor tissue from Merkel cell carcinoma. This chain connects TRBV5-1 to TRBJ1-6, with unresolved D. Here the CDR3 DNA reads TGCGCCAGCAGAACGGGTTCCCGAAATTCACCCCTCCACTTT. Amino acid sequence: CASRTGSRNSPLHF.